The 21 T cell receptor beta chains reported below all come from one sample, sequenced in a study of sequential checkpoint blockade in melanoma. Treatment here: randomized to nivolumab then ipilimumab (arm A) or the reverse (arm B). The protocol was immunoSEQ multiplex PCR, while the TCRdb copy is restricted to in-frame clones and leaves out a portion. The data contain 13,000 or so clones, about 28% of them singletons. The sequences come from tumor tissue (inferred from file names), collected from a patient given nivolumab and ipilimumab in sequence. The receptors were sampled from a human donor with melanoma.

This clone was counted ten times or more. This chain links TRBV9 with TRBJ2-7, with a tentative D call TRBD1 (5 bases). CDR3 size: 14 residues. Germline V CDR1 and CDR2: SGDLS, YYNGEE. The ends were cut back, 3 bases at V and 5 bases at J, with 15 bases in the middle. The CDR3 DNA reads TGTGCCAGCAGCGCGACCCAGGGTAGGAACGAGCAGTACTTC. Translated, it gives CASSATQGRNEQYF.

At least ten counts were recorded for this clone. J is TRBJ2-2 and V is TRBV23-1; TRBD2 agrees at 14 bases. TRBV23-1 qualifies as an ORF whose function is uncertain. The CDR3 is made up of 17 amino acids. With 6 bases clipped from V and 4 bases from J, the junction kept 7 bases outside the gene matches. The CDR3 coding sequence is TGCGCCAGCAGCCAGGCAGGACTAGCGGGGGGCACCGGGGAGCTGTTTTTT. Its translation: CASSQAGLAGGTGELFF.

V is TRBV19 and J is TRBJ1-2; D is undetermined. Germline CDR1 LNHDA, CDR2 SQIVND (reference sequence). V dropped 3 bases and J dropped 3 bases, with 14 bases sitting between them. The CDR3 spans 15 residues. The CDR3 region is CASSMWRPYYYGYTF. The CDR3 nucleotides are TGTGCCAGTAGTATGTGGCGACCGTACTACTATGGCTACACCTTC.

The V gene is TRBV11-3, the J gene TRBJ1-5; 9 bases are a match to TRBD1. Looked up from germline, CDR1 is SGHNT and CDR2 is YENEEA. The CDR3 has 16 amino acids. With 5 bases clipped from V and 1 base from J, the junction kept 6 bases outside the gene matches. CDR3 amino acids: CASSGDRVRSNQPQHF. CDR3 DNA: TGTGCCAGCAGCGGGGACAGGGTCCGAAGCAATCAGCCCCAGCATTTT.

This clone showed up many times. The J gene is TRBJ2-2, the V gene TRBV9, with D unclear. Germline CDR1 reads SGDLS; CDR2 reads YYNGEE. The CDR3 extends over 13 amino acids. V lost 5 bases to trimming and J lost 5 bases, with 10 bases between them. The CDR3 loop is CASSSSTTGELFF. CDR3 bases: TGTGCCAGCAGTTCTTCAACGACCGGGGAGCTGTTTTTT.

The chain combines TRBV4-1 with TRBJ1-1; unclear D gene. V dropped 1 base and J dropped 6 bases, with 18 bases sitting between them. Per the germline V gene, CDR1 is MGHRA and CDR2 is YSYEKL. CDR3 length equals 16 residues. CDR3 bases: TGCGCCAGCAGCCAAGTTTCCCCTTGGCCCCCGGCTGAAGCTTTCTTT. This codes for CASSQVSPWPPAEAFF.

This clone was observed at least ten times. The chain carries TRBV7-5 and TRBJ2-3; the DNA was not compared with TRBD2, the D call given in the table. TRBV7-5 is noted as a pseudogene. This CDR3 comprises 16 residues. DNA for the CDR3: TGTGCCAGCAGCTTAACCGGCGGAGTAGGCACAGATACGCAGTATTTT. Protein: CASSLTGGVGTDTQYF.

This clone occurred a few times. The gene calls are TRBV28 and TRBJ1-2; TRBD1 matches at 9 bases. The germline V gene has CDR1 MDHEN and CDR2 SYDVKM. The CDR3 is 14 residues long. The junction had 1 base not matched to a gene; V was cut back by 1 base and J by 4 bases. CDR3 bases: TGTGCCAGCAGTTTATTGACAGGGGGCTATGGCTACACCTTC. Encoded protein: CASSLLTGGYGYTF.

In this sample, this clone turned up a few times. The V call is TRBV11-3, the J call TRBJ1-3; a possible D gene is TRBD1 (6 bases). The CDR3 length is 14 residues. V gave up 1 base and J gave up 3 bases, with 7 bases separating them. Germline V gene lookup returns CDR1 SGHNT and CDR2 YENEEA. CDR3 coding DNA: TGTGCCAGCAGCTTAGGACAGGATGGAAACACCATATATTTT. It encodes CASSLGQDGNTIYF.

In its sample, this clone ranks as medium-sized. This chain's CDR3 is CASSSGESGQFINQPQHF. DNA for the CDR3: TGTGCCAGCAGTTCGGGAGAGTCGGGACAGTTCATAAATCAGCCCCAGCATTTT. The gene calls are TRBV28 and TRBJ1-5; 7 bases are shared with TRBD1. The CDR3 is 18 amino acids. V was pared by 4 bases and J by 4 bases, with 16 bases of the junction left unmatched. Germline lookup yields CDR1 MDHEN and CDR2 SYDVKM.

This chain links TRBV19 with TRBJ1-2; a weak D match, TRBD1 (5 bases). V lost 9 bases, J lost 3 bases, and 23 bases lay in between. The CDR3 loop spans 16 amino acids. CDR1 is LNHDA, CDR2 SQIVND, per germline (reference sequence). Here the CDR3 DNA reads TGTGCCAGCAGACAGCGCCTGGCAGGAGGCTACTATGGCTACACCTTC. Residues: CASRQRLAGGYYGYTF.

This clone was counted a few times. The gene calls are TRBV28 and TRBJ2-7, with D possibly being TRBD1 (6 bases). CDR3 size: 15 residues. V lost 4 bases and J 4 bases, leaving 17 bases between the germline ends. Per germline, CDR1 MDHEN and CDR2 SYDVKM. The CDR3: CASSSVTGTQYEQYV. DNA of the CDR3: TGTGCCAGCAGTTCCGTGACCGGGACACAGTACGAGCAGTACGTC.

V is TRBV10-3 and J is TRBJ1-1; weak D call: TRBD1 (5 bases). From germline, CDR1 is ENHRY and CDR2 SYGVKD. The V end was cut by 2 bases, the J end by 6 bases, with 13 bases between. This CDR3 has 14 amino acids. CDR3 sequence: CAISENRGEAEAFF. The CDR3 DNA is TGTGCCATCAGTGAGAACCGGGGGGAGGCTGAAGCTTTCTTT.

The chain couples TRBV28 to TRBJ2-7, with D perhaps TRBD2 (5 bases). Germline V CDR1 and CDR2: MDHEN, SYDVKM. V lost 1 base to trimming and J lost 3 bases, with 22 bases between them. The CDR3 is made up of 18 amino acids. CDR3 residues: CASSLFRGLGRGLYEQYF. The DNA for the CDR3 is TGTGCCAGCAGTTTATTTCGGGGTCTTGGGAGAGGCCTCTACGAGCAGTACTTC.

The CDR3 region is CASSLINRGSGYGYTF. For the CDR3, the DNA is TGTGCCAGCAGCTTAATTAACAGGGGTTCTGGCTATGGCTACACCTTC. The V and J genes are TRBV11-3 and TRBJ1-2; 7 positions match TRBD1. In germline, CDR1 is SGHNT, CDR2 YENEEA. This CDR3 spans 16 amino acids. With V trimmed by 2 bases and J by 4 bases, 10 bases remained unmatched.

The chain has TRBV19 and TRBJ2-1, with D hard to call. The CDR3 consists of 13 residues. Looked up from germline, CDR1 is LNHDA and CDR2 is SQIVND (reference sequence). Trimming took 3 bases from V and 7 from J, leaving 10 bases between them. CDR3 loop: CASSMFSSNEQFF. CDR3 nucleotides: TGTGCCAGTAGTATGTTTTCTAGTAATGAGCAGTTCTTC.

The rearrangement joins TRBV18 to TRBJ1-2; TRBD1 matches at 10 bases. V lost 3 bases and J lost 3; bases outside the gene matches: 4. This CDR3 is 15 amino acids long. Germline CDR1 is KGHSH and CDR2 is LQKENI. For the CDR3, the DNA is TGTGCCAGCTCACCGACAGGGGGCGCGTACTATGGCTACACCTTC. Its protein product is CASSPTGGAYYGYTF.

This clone has only one observation. The CDR3 spells CAISESWVTGELFF. The CDR3 region has the DNA TGTGCCATCAGTGAGTCCTGGGTCACCGGGGAGCTGTTTTTT. The chain has TRBV10-3 and TRBJ2-2; D not resolved. Germline CDR1 and CDR2: ENHRY and SYGVKD. V dropped 0 bases and J dropped 4 bases, with 6 bases sitting between them. This CDR3 is 14 amino acids long.

This clone occurred once. The gene calls are TRBV28 and TRBJ1-2; D uncertain. The CDR3 sequence is 12 residues long. Germline V gene sequence: CDR1 MDHEN, CDR2 SYDVKM. The V end lost 4 bases, the J end lost 1 base, and 4 bases lay between the germline ends. The DNA for the CDR3 is TGTGCCAGCAGTTCCAGTAACTATGGCTACACCTTC. Its translation: CASSSSNYGYTF.

The rearrangement joins TRBV19 to TRBJ2-7; 11 nucleotides match TRBD1. The germline V gene encodes CDR1 LNHDA and CDR2 SQIVND (reference sequence). The CDR3 has 15 amino acids. Unmatched junction bases numbered 7, after V lost 5 bases and J lost 4 bases. This CDR3 is CASSGGQGVKYEQYV. CDR3 DNA sequence: TGTGCCAGTAGTGGGGGACAGGGGGTGAAGTACGAGCAGTACGTC.

This clone was detected only once. This chain uses TRBV25-1 with TRBJ1-1; D uncertain. The germline gives CDR1 MGHDK, CDR2 SYGVNS. CDR3 length: 13 amino acids. V gave up 4 bases and J gave up 2 bases, with 8 bases separating them. The CDR3: CASSANYNTEAFF. The CDR3 DNA follows: TGTGCCAGCAGTGCTAATTACAACACTGAAGCTTTCTTT.